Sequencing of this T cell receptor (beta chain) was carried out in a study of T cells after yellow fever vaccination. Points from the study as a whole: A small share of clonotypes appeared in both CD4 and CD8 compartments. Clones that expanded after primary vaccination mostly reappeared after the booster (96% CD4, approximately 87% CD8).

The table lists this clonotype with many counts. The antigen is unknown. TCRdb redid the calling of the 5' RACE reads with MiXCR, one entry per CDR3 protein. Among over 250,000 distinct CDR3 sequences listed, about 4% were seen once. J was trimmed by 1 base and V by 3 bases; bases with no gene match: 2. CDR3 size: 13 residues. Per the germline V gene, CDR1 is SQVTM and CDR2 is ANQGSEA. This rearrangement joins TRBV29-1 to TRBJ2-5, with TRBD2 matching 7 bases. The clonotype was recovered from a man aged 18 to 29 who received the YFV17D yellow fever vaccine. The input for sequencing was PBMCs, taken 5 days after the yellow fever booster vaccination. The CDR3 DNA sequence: TGCAGCGTTGATCGGGGGGTCCAAGAGACCCAGTACTTC. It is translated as CSVDRGVQETQYF.